This T cell receptor beta chain was captured by sequencing in a study of response to subunit inactivated influenza vaccine. Broader study findings: A suggestion made by the authors is that each seasonal influenza vaccination recruits few new T cells.

The CDR3 totals 14 residues. CDR1 is ENHRY and CDR2 is SYGVKD in the germline V gene. The V end lost 1 base, the J end lost 1 base, and 7 bases lay between the germline ends. TCRdb passed the RT-PCR reads through MiXCR, listing each CDR3 protein once. This sample has roughly 630,000 distinct CDR3 sequences, with around 15% found just once. This clonotype was seen a few times. What it binds is not known. This chain joins TRBV10-3 and TRBJ2-5; D gene uncertain. This TCR came from a man aged 50 to 59 who received an inactivated influenza vaccine. The sample consisted of PBMCs from blood, taken 14 to 15 days before vaccination. DNA of the CDR3: TGTGCCATCAGTGAGTGGGTTAGCCAAGAGACCCAGTACTTC. Translated, it gives CAISEWVSQETQYF.